This T cell receptor beta chain emerged from a study of CD8+CD57+ T cells in acquired aplastic anemia. Looking at the study overall: On average, sorted CD4+ and CD8+ cells gave 2.5 to 4 ug of DNA. Healthy donor CD4+ samples were sequenced to a depth that averaged approximately 10 million reads.

There are 12 residues in the CDR3. Germline-derived CDR1 and CDR2 are MNHNS and SASEGT. Trimming removed 6 bases at V and 8 bases at J, with 11 bases between. Profiling that covered TCR beta VDJ and CDR3 relied on genomic DNA as its template. TCRdb ran MiXCR on the reads and lists one entry per CDR3 protein. Of roughly 51,000 distinct CDR3 sequences detected, 70% to 80% appear once; the ten largest clones hold 30% to 40%. This receptor was obtained from a human donor in good health, serving as a control. Material: sorted CD4+, CD8+, or CD8+CD57+ T cells (not recorded which) from PBMCs. The chain links TRBV6-1 to TRBJ2-1, with D possibly matching TRBD2 (6 bases). CDR3 residues: CASSQGGDEQFF. Here the CDR3 DNA reads TGTGCCAGCAGCCAAGGAGGGGATGAGCAGTTCTTC.